The 14 T cell receptor beta chains below all came from one sample that was sequenced in a study of blood T cell repertoires in COVID-19. Only in-frame clones appear in the TCRdb table, and some are missing; sequencing was by immunoSEQ multiplex PCR. The sample contains about 310,000 clones, more than 75% of which appear only once. Sequenced material: peripheral blood. Receptors originate from a man between 70 and 80 years old with acute or convalescent COVID-19.

The rearrangement uses TRBV14 and TRBJ2-1, with TRBD2 matching over 9 bases. The V segment lost 6 bases and the J segment 0 bases; nucleotides outside the gene matches: 3. The CDR3 loop spans 15 amino acids. Germline CDR1 is SGHDN and CDR2 is FVKESK. CDR3 residues: CASRRTSDSYNEQFF. CDR3 nucleotide sequence: TGTGCCAGCAGACGGACTAGCGACTCCTACAATGAGCAGTTCTTC.

The chain recombines TRBV4-3 with TRBJ2-3; TRBD2 matches at 7 bases. The CDR3 has 16 amino acids. The germline gives CDR1 LGHNA, CDR2 YSLEER. Trimming removed 0 bases from V and 3 bases from J; junction bases left unmatched: 6. DNA of the CDR3: TGCGCCAGCAGCCAAGATCCTGGCGGGGGAACAGATACGCAGTATTTT. Amino acids: CASSQDPGGGTDTQYF.

In its sample, this clone was seen once. The chain recombines TRBV6-5 with TRBJ2-7; D gene ambiguous. Trimming left V 8 bases short and J 2 bases short, with 13 bases between. CDR3 length: 13 residues. Germline V lookup: CDR1 MNHEY, CDR2 SVGAGI. The CDR3 bases are TGTGCCAGCCGAAGTTGGGCCCCCTACGAGCAGTACTTC. Protein sequence: CASRSWAPYEQYF.

This chain connects TRBV19 to TRBJ2-2; TRBD2 agrees at 8 bases. V dropped 10 bases and J dropped 10; count of bases not matched to a gene: 14. Germline V gives CDR1 LNHDA, CDR2 SQIVND (reference sequence). This CDR3 comprises 14 residues. The CDR3 DNA reads as TGTGCCACTACTCCGGGACTAGTCCCCTCGGAGCTGTTTTTT. It translates to CATTPGLVPSELFF.

In regard to this clone: A read error may produce the germline difference seen at one junction end. The chain has TRBV5-1 and TRBJ1-6, with 9 positions matching TRBD1. The CDR3 is 15 amino acids. Germline V gene data show CDR1 as SGHRS and CDR2 as YFSETQ. The DNA of the CDR3 is TGCGCCAGCAGCTTTGGGGGACAGGGTGTCACGTTTCTCTTCTTT. Amino acids: CASSFGGQGVTFLFF.

The chain recombines TRBV30 with TRBJ1-2; maybe TRBD1 (5 bases). Trimming pared 2 bases from V and 8 bases from J, leaving 15 bases between. This CDR3 comprises 13 residues. The germline V gene has CDR1 GTSNPN and CDR2 SVGIG (reference sequence). CDR3 amino acids: CAWSYQAGYGYTF. The CDR3 DNA reads as TGTGCCTGGAGTTATCAAGCAGGGTACGGCTACACCTTC. Supplemented by reference TRBV30 and TRBJ1-2, the full variable domain reads SQTIHQWPATLVQPVGSPLSLECTVEGTSNPNLYWYRQAAGRGLQLLFYSVGIGQISSEVPQNLSASRPQDRQFILSSKKLLLSDSGFYLCAWSYQAGYGYTFGSGTRLTVV.

The CDR3 sequence is CASSGTSNTQYF. The CDR3 DNA sequence: TGCGCCAGCAGCGGGACTAGTAATACGCAGTATTTT. This chain connects TRBV5-1 to TRBJ2-3; 8 positions agree with TRBD2. Germline V lookup: CDR1 SGHRS, CDR2 YFSETQ. V gave up 4 bases and J gave up 7 bases; unmatched junction bases: 2. CDR3 length: 12 amino acids.

This clone came up once. The gene calls are TRBV3-1 (or the pseudogene TRBV3-2) and TRBJ1-2; D unclear. The CDR3 length is 14 residues. Trimming cost V 4 bases and J 0 bases, with 9 bases left between them. Germline assignment: CDR1 LGHDT and CDR2 YNNKEL (reference sequence). The CDR3 DNA follows: TGTGCCAGCAGCCCTGGCGGGGCTAACTATGGCTACACCTTC. Protein: CASSPGGANYGYTF.

V usage is TRBV20-1 and J usage is TRBJ1-2; D is ambiguous. V was pared by 2 bases and J by 5 bases, with 6 bases between. CDR3 length: 11 residues. The germline V gene encodes CDR1 DFQATT and CDR2 SNEGSKA (reference sequence). The CDR3 nucleotides are TGCAGTGCTAGACCCCTATATGGCTACACCTTC. Its translation is CSARPLYGYTF.

This chain uses TRBV27 with TRBJ2-1, with TRBD1 matching over 8 bases. Germline V gene sequence: CDR1 MNHEY, CDR2 SMNVEV (reference sequence). This CDR3 is 14 amino acids long. The trim removed 3 bases at V and 4 bases at J, leaving 2 bases unmatched. The CDR3 sequence: CASSLGQAYNEQFF. Written as DNA, the CDR3 is TGTGCCAGCAGTTTGGGACAGGCGTACAATGAGCAGTTCTTC.

The CDR3 DNA is TGTGCCAGCAGTCCAAACCACGCCCGACTAACCTATGGCTACACCTTC. This encodes CASSPNHARLTYGYTF. V usage is TRBV28 and J usage is TRBJ1-2; D not certain. Germline CDR1 MDHEN, CDR2 SYDVKM. The CDR3 length is 16 residues. Trimming cost V 5 bases and J 4 bases, with 20 bases left between them.

The chain uses TRBV7-2 and TRBJ1-6; D ambiguous. The V gene's germline CDR1 is SGHTA and CDR2 FQGNSA. The CDR3 sequence is 15 residues long. Trimming took off 3 bases at V and 4 bases at J, with 10 bases between the two ends. CDR3 DNA sequence: TGTGCCAGCAGCTTTTCGGGTCCTTATAATTCACCCCTCCACTTT. Residues: CASSFSGPYNSPLHF.

V usage is TRBV5-1 and J usage is TRBJ2-2, with D perhaps TRBD1 (5 bases). The V end lost 0 bases, the J end lost 7 bases, and 13 bases lay between the germline ends. The CDR3 covers 15 residues. Germline lookup yields CDR1 SGHRS and CDR2 YFSETQ. The CDR3 DNA reads as TGCGCCAGCAGCTTGGCTCGGCAGGGCAGCGGGGAGCTGTTTTTT. This codes for CASSLARQGSGELFF.

V and J are TRBV12-3 or TRBV12-4 and TRBJ1-2; D not certain. The CDR3 covers 12 residues. Trimming shortened V by 6 bases and J by 8 bases, and 13 bases separated the two germline ends. The DNA of the CDR3 is TGTGCCAGCAGCCCAGGATATGTCGGCTACACCTTC. It translates to CASSPGYVGYTF.